One sample yielded the 4 T cell receptor beta chains listed below, sequenced in a study of neurological immune-mediated disorders. TCRdb processed the 5' RACE reads anew with MiXCR; each CDR3 protein has one entry. Seen here are some 50,000 distinct CDR3 sequences, about 25% observed once, and the top ten hold 20% to 30%. Input material: PBMCs. The source of these receptors is a woman aged 70 to 79 in good health.

This clonotype came up many times. The V and J genes are TRBV7-2 and TRBJ1-5; 9 bases fit TRBD1. This CDR3 contains 15 residues. V trimming: 3 bases; J trimming: 7 bases; junction bases outside the gene matches: 7. Germline CDR1 SGHTA, CDR2 FQGNSA. In nucleotides, the CDR3 is TGTGCCAGCAGCTTCTGGGGACAGGGAGGACAGCCCCAGCATTTT. This sequence encodes CASSFWGQGGQPQHF.

In nucleotides, the CDR3 is TGCAGCGTTGAAGATTTAGGGACAGGGGTCGCCTCCTACAATGAGCAGTTCTTC. Its translation: CSVEDLGTGVASYNEQFF. This chain joins TRBV29-1 and TRBJ2-1; the match to TRBD1 covers 10 bases. The V and J ends lost 0 bases and 0 bases, in that order; junction bases with no gene match: 8. The germline gives CDR1 SQVTM, CDR2 ANQGSEA. The CDR3 is 18 amino acids.

In its sample, this clonotype is medium-sized. The V call is TRBV13, the J call TRBJ1-1, with a tentative D call TRBD1 (5 bases). Germline assignment: CDR1 PRHDT and CDR2 FYEKMQ (reference sequence). The CDR3 spans 15 residues. V lost 6 bases and J 0 bases, leaving 14 bases between the germline ends. CDR3 sequence reads: CASRPRGGMNTEAFF. Here the CDR3 DNA reads TGTGCCAGCAGACCTCGTGGGGGAATGAACACTGAAGCTTTCTTT.

This clonotype showed up just a few times. The chain couples TRBV9 to TRBJ2-5; TRBD1 or TRBD2 may be the D gene (7 bases each). V shed 3 bases and J shed 5 bases, with 17 bases lying between them. There are 15 residues in the CDR3. The germline CDR1 and CDR2 sequences are SGDLS and YYNGEE. CDR3 region: CASSGPQGGSETQYF. CDR3 nucleotides: TGTGCCAGCAGCGGACCCCAGGGGGGGTCGGAGACCCAGTACTTC.